This T cell receptor (beta chain) comes out of a study of T cell responses to AZD1222 COVID-19 vaccine. The CDR3 has 13 residues. V shed 7 bases, J shed 5 bases, and the junction held 7 bases outside the gene matches. Germline lookup yields CDR1 SGHTS and CDR2 YDEGEE. The assay was immunoSEQ multiplex PCR, and TCRdb's table has in-frame clones only and misses some. The repertoire includes about 120,000 clones, around 91% of them detected once, and around 3.1% sits in the top ten. Sequencing was performed on peripheral blood, taken on day 0 of AZD1222 vaccination. The source is an adult in good health. The chain carries TRBV5-8 and TRBJ1-2, with 8 positions matching TRBD1. CDR3 region: CASRLQGDYGYTF. DNA of the CDR3: TGTGCCAGCCGGCTACAGGGGGATTATGGCTACACCTTC.